Following are 3 T cell receptor beta chains from one sample sequenced in a study of cytomegalovirus exposure and HLA in healthy donors. Some clones are missing from TCRdb's copy, which holds only in-frame ones; the method was immunoSEQ multiplex PCR. This table holds 90,000 to 150,000 clones, approximately 87% found once. Material for sequencing was PBMCs. These TCRs come from a woman in her thirties in good health and CMV-seronegative.

There are a few counts of this clone. The V call is TRBV6-4, the J call TRBJ1-6; the match to TRBD1 covers 7 bases. Trimming took 6 bases from V and 4 from J; bases not matched to a gene: 3. This CDR3 has 14 amino acids. CDR1 is MRHNA and CDR2 is SNTAGT in the germline V gene. The CDR3 is CASSEQGYNSPLHF. In DNA, the CDR3 is TGTGCCAGCAGCGAACAGGGGTATAATTCACCCCTCCACTTT.

The count of this clone is one. The V and J genes are TRBV6-1 and TRBJ1-6; the D gene is possibly TRBD1 (5 bases). CDR1 MNHNS and CDR2 SASEGT come from the germline V gene. With 2 bases removed from V and 17 bases from J, the gap between germline ends came to 22 bases. CDR3 length equals 15 residues. This chain's CDR3 is CASSETGGLPGTIHF. CDR3 DNA: TGTGCCAGCAGTGAAACGGGGGGACTTCCCGGGACGATCCACTTT.

The chain recombines TRBV12-5 with TRBJ2-5, with 7 nucleotides matching TRBD2. V was clipped by 6 bases and J by 5 bases; unmatched bases: 21. CDR3 length: 18 residues. In germline, CDR1 is LGHNT, CDR2 FRNRAP. CDR3 bases: TGTGCTAGTGGGGGGAGAATGACTAGCTCCGAGGGAGGGGAGACCCAGTACTTC. This sequence encodes CASGGRMTSSEGGETQYF.